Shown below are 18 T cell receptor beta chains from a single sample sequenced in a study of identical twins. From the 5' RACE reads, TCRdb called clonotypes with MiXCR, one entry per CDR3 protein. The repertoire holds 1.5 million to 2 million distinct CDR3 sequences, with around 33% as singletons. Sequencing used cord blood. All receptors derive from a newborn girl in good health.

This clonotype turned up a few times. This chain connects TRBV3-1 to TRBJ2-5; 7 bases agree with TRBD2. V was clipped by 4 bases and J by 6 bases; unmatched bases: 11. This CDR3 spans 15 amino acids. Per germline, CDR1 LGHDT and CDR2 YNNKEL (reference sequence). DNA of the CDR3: TGTGCCAGCAGCCCCCTGGGGCGGGGAGGGCAGACCCAGTACTTC. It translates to CASSPLGRGGQTQYF.

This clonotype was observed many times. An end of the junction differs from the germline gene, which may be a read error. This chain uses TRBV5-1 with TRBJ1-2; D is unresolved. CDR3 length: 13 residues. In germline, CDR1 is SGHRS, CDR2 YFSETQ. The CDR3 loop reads CASSLEAGYGYTF. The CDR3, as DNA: TGTGCCAGCAGTTTAGAGGCAGGCTATGGCTACACCTTC.

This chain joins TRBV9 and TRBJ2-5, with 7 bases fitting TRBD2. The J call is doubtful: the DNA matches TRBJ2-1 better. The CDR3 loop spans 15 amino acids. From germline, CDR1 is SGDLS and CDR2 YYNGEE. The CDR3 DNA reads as TGTGCCAGCAGCGCTCTAGCGGAAGTACAAGAGACCCAGTTCTTC. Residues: CASSALAEVQETQFF.

In nucleotides, the CDR3 is TGCGCCAGCAGCTTATTCGCGGGGGACACAGATACGCAGTATTTT. Its protein is CASSLFAGDTDTQYF. The chain has TRBV5-1 and TRBJ2-3; 7 bases line up with TRBD2. The CDR3 runs to 15 residues. CDR1 and CDR2 (germline): SGHRS, YFSETQ. V lost 2 bases, J lost 2 bases, and 5 bases stayed unmatched.

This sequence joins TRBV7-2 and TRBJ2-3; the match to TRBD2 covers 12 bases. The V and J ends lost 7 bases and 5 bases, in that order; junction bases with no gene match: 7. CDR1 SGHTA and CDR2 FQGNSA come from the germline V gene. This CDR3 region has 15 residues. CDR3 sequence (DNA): TGTGCCAGCACCCTAGCGGGGGGGTGGGGAGATACGCAGTATTTT. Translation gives CASTLAGGWGDTQYF.

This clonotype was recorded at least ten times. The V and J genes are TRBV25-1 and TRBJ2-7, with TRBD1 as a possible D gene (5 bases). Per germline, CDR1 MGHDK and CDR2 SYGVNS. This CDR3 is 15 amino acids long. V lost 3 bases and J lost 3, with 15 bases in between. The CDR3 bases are TGTGCCAGCAGTGAGGGCAGGGAATTGATCTACGAGCAGTACTTC. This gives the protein CASSEGRELIYEQYF.

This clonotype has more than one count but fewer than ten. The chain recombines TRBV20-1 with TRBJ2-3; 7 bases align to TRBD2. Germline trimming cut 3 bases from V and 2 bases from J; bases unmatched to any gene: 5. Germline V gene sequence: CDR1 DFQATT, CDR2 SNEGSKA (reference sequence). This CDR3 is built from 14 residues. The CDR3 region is CSARERGFTDTQYF. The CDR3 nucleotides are TGCAGTGCTAGGGAGCGGGGATTCACAGATACGCAGTATTTT.

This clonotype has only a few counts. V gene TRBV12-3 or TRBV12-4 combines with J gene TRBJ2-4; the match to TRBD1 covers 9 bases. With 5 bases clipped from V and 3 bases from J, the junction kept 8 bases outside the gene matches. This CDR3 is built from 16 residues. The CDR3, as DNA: TGTGCCAGCAGTGACCACAGGGGGCGGTACAAAAACATTCAGTACTTC. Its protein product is CASSDHRGRYKNIQYF.

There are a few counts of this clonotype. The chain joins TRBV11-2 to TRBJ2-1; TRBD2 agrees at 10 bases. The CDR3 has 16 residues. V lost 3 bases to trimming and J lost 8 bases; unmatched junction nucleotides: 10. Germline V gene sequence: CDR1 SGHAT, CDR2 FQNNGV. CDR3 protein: CASSLGAGGPIYEQFF. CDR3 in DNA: TGTGCCAGCAGCTTGGGAGCGGGGGGGCCGATCTATGAGCAGTTCTTC.

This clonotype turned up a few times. In DNA form, the CDR3 reads TGTGCCAGTAGTATAGGTGGACGGATCAATCAGCCCCAGCATTTT. Amino acid sequence: CASSIGGRINQPQHF. The chain is built from TRBV19 and TRBJ1-5; D gene unclear. Germline CDR1 and CDR2: LNHDA and SQIVND (reference sequence). The CDR3 covers 15 residues. V lost 1 base to trimming and J lost 3 bases, with 10 bases between them. The variable domain in full, completed from reference TRBV19 and TRBJ1-5, reads DGGITQSPKYLFRKEGQNVTLSCEQNLNHDAMYWYRQDPGQGLRLIYYSQIVNDFQKGDIAEGYSVSREKKESFPLTVTSAQKNPTAFYLCASSIGGRINQPQHFGDGTRLSIL.

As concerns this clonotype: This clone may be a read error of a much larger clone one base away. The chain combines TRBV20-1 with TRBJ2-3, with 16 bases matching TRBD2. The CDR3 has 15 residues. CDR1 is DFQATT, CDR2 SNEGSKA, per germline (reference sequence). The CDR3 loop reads CSAKGLAGGTGTQYF. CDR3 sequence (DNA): TGCAGTGCTAAGGGACTAGCGGGGGGGACAGGTACGCAGTATTTT.

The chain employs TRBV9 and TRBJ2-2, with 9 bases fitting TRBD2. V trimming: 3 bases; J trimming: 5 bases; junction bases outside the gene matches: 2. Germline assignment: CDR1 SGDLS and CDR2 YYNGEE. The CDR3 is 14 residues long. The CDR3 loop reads CASSAGLATGELFF. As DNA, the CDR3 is TGTGCCAGCAGCGCGGGACTAGCAACCGGGGAGCTGTTTTTT.

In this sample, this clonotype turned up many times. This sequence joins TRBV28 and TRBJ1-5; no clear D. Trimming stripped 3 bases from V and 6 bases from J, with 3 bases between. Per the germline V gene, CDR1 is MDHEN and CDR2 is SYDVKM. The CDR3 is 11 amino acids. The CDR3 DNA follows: TGTGCCAGCAGTTTTCGTCAGCCCCAGCATTTT. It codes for CASSFRQPQHF.

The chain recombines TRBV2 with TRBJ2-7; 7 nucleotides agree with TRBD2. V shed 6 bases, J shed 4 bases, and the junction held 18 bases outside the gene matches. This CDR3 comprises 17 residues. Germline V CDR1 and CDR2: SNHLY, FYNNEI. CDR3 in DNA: TGTGCCAGCAGACTAAGACGGCTAGGTCGGGAGGTTTACGAGCAGTACTTC. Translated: CASRLRRLGREVYEQYF. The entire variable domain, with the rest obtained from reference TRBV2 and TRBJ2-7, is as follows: EPEVTQTPSHQVTQMGQEVILRCVPISNHLYFYWYRQILGQKVEFLVSFYNNEISEKSEIFDDQFSVERPDGSNFTLKIRSTKLEDSAMYFCASRLRRLGREVYEQYFGPGTRLTVT.

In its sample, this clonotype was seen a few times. CDR3 sequence: CATSALSRSSYNEQFF. CDR3 DNA sequence: TGTGCCACCAGTGCCCTGTCAAGGAGCTCCTACAATGAGCAGTTCTTC. This sequence joins TRBV24-1 and TRBJ2-1; unclear D gene. This CDR3 is 16 amino acids long. CDR1 is KGHDR, CDR2 SFDVKD, per germline. The V end lost 5 bases, the J end lost 0 bases, and 13 bases lay between the germline ends.

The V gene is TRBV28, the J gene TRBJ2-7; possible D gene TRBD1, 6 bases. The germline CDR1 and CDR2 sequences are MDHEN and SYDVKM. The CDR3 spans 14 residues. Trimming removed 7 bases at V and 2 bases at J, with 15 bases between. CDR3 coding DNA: TGTGCCAGCACCTCAGCACAGGGTCCCTACGAGCAGTACTTC. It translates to CASTSAQGPYEQYF.

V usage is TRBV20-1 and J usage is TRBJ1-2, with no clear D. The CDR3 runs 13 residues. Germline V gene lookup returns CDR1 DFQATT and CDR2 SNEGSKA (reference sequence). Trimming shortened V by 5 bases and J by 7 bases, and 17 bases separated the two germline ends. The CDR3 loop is CSASNTRPGGYTF. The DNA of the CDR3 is TGCAGTGCTTCTAACACTCGCCCGGGTGGCTACACCTTC.

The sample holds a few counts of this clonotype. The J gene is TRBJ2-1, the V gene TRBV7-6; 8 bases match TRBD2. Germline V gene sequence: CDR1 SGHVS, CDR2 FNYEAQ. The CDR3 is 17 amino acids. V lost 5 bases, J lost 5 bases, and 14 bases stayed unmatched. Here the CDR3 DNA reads TGTGCCAGCAGCCTCGGGACTAGTTCGCAAACCCACAATGAGCAGTTCTTC. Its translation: CASSLGTSSQTHNEQFF.